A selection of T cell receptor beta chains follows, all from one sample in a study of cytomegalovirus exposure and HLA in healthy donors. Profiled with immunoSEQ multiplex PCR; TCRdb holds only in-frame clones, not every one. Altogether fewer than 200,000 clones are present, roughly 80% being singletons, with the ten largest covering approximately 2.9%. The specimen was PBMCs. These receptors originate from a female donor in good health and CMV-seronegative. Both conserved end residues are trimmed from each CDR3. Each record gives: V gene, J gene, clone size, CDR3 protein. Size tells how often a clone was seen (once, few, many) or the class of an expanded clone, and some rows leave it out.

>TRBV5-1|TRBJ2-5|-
ASSPERFQETQY
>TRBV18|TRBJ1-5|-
ASSTRGQPQH
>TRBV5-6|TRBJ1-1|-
ASSSSLGQGGSTEAF
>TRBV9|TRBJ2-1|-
ASSARTSPLPYEQF
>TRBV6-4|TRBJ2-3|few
ASSPLGTSGTDTQY
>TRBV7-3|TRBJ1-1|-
ASSLGQTARNTEAF
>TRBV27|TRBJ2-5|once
ASRRGRLAVKETQY
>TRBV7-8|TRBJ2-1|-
ASSKDRGRNEQF
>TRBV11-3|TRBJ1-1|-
ASSLLAGTNTEAF
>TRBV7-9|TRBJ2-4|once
ASSPLSSGRGNIQY
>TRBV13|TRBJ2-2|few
ASSLGSRELF
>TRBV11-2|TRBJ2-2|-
ASSFSGGTGELF
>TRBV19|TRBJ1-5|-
ASSITNQPQH
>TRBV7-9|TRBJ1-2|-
ASSTTGIYGYT
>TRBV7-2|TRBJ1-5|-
ASSNGDWQPQH
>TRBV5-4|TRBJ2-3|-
ASSAGLAGATDTQY
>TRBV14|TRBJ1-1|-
ASSQVHKMNTEAF
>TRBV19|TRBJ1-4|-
ASSTVGGVEEKLF
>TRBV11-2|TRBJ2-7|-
ASSSSSVRTGAYEQY
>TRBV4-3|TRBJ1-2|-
ASSQYRDPNYGYT
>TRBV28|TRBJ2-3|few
ASSLGRADTQY
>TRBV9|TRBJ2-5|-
ASSAGLAGGQETQY
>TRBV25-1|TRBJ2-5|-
ASSREGFQETQY
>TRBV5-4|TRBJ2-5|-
ASSGVGVQETQY
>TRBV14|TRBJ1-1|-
ASSLPQGMPFTEAF
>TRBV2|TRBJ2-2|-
ASSEVGGPTGELF
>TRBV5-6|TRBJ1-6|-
ASSLVGQSSPLH
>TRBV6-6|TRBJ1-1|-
ASGGVGGMNTEAF